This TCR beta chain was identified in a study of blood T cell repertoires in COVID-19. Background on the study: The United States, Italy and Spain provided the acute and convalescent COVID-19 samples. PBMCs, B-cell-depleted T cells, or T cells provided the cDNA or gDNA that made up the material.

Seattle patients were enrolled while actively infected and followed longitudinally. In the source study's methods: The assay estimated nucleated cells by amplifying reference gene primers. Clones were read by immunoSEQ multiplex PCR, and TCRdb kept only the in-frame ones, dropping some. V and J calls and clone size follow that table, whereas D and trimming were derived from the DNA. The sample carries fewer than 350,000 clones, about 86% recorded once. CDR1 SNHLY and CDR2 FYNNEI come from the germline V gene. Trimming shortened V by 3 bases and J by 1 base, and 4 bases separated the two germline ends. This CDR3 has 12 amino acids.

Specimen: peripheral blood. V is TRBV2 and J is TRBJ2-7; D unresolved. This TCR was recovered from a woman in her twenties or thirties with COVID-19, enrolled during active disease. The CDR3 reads CASSDTSYEQYF. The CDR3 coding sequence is TGTGCCAGCAGTGATACATCCTACGAGCAGTACTTC.